A selection of T cell receptor beta chains follows, all from one sample in a study of technical replicates of blood from a handful of donors. Clones were sequenced by immunoSEQ multiplex PCR, and TCRdb holds only the in-frame ones, with some missing. The sample holds approximately 53,000 clones, about 96% seen once. Sequencing was done on a sample of T cells isolated from PBMCs. Receptors were obtained from a human donor in good health. Both conserved end residues are part of each CDR3. D genes are given only for firm matches. Rows may omit the clone size; those that give it use once, few, many or a size class.

CDR3 | DNA | length | D | J | size | V
CASSFAPVTGELFF | TGTGCCAGCAGTTTTGCCCCGGTCACCGGGGAGCTGTTTTTT | 14 | . | TRBJ2-2 | once | TRBV28
CASSQDKGRSYEQYF | TGCGCCAGCAGCCAAGATAAGGGGCGGAGCTACGAGCAGTACTTC | 15 | . | TRBJ2-7 | once | TRBV4-3
CASSLWTSGAKNIQYF | TGTGCCAGCAGTTTATGGACTAGCGGAGCCAAAAACATTCAGTACTTC | 16 | TRBD2 | TRBJ2-4 | . | TRBV28
CASSSFKARILDEQYF | TGTGCCAGCAGCTCATTCAAGGCGCGGATCTTGGACGAGCAGTACTTC | 16 | . | TRBJ2-7 | . | TRBV27
CASSPRRNQPQHF | TGTGCCAGCAGCCCCCGTCGCAATCAGCCCCAGCATTTT | 13 | . | TRBJ1-5 | . | TRBV27
CASKNRPGANVLTF | TGTGCCAGCAAGAACAGGCCCGGGGCCAACGTCCTGACTTTC | 14 | . | TRBJ2-6 | . | TRBV27
CASSQETAGGYRDTEAFF | TGTGCCAGCAGCCAAGAAACGGCGGGTGGATATAGGGACACTGAAGCTTTCTTT | 18 | . | TRBJ1-1 | . | TRBV4-2
CAWGGQQSNYGYTF | TGTGCCTGGGGTGGACAGCAATCGAATTATGGCTACACCTTC | 14 | . | TRBJ1-2 | . | TRBV30
CASSWGRRTDLYGYTF | TGTGCCAGCAGCTGGGGTCGGAGGACAGACCTCTATGGCTACACCTTC | 16 | . | TRBJ1-2 | . | TRBV5-6
CASSPGGLGIFYEQYF | TGCGCCAGCAGCCCCGGCGGGTTGGGTATTTTCTACGAGCAGTACTTC | 16 | . | TRBJ2-7 | . | TRBV4-3
CASSIVWAGKDEQYF | TGTGCCAGTAGTATAGTTTGGGCAGGGAAGGACGAGCAGTACTTC | 15 | . | TRBJ2-7 | . | TRBV19
CASSPFSVSNTEAFF | TGTGCCAGCAGTCCCTTCTCGGTATCGAACACTGAAGCTTTCTTT | 15 | . | TRBJ1-1 | . | TRBV27
CASSSYQALLIKAKNIQYF | TGTGCCAGCAGCTCGTATCAGGCACTTCTCATCAAAGCCAAAAACATTCAGTACTTC | 19 | . | TRBJ2-4 | . | TRBV13
CASSQDKFLGSSYEQYF | TGTGCCAGCAGCCAAGATAAGTTTTTGGGGAGCTCCTACGAGCAGTACTTC | 17 | . | TRBJ2-7 | . | TRBV4-2
CASSIIAGEEDTQYF | TGTGCCAGCAGTATTATAGCGGGAGAGGAAGATACGCAGTATTTT | 15 | TRBD2 | TRBJ2-3 | . | TRBV2
CSASQGAVYGYTF | TGCAGCGCCTCACAGGGGGCGGTCTATGGCTACACCTTC | 13 | TRBD1 | TRBJ1-2 | . | TRBV29-1
CASSPPGQGTNEQYF | TGTGCCAGCAGTCCTCCGGGACAGGGGACTAACGAGCAGTACTTC | 15 | TRBD1 | TRBJ2-7 | . | TRBV7-2
CASSPWGGNGYTF | TGTGCCAGCAGCCCTTGGGGAGGGAATGGCTACACCTTC | 13 | . | TRBJ1-2 | . | TRBV6-5
CAWSLTLNEQFF | TGTGCCTGGAGTCTAACCCTAAATGAGCAGTTCTTC | 12 | . | TRBJ2-1 | . | TRBV30
CASRQRDTSNEKLFF | TGTGCCAGCAGGCAACGGGACACCTCTAATGAAAAACTGTTTTTT | 15 | . | TRBJ1-4 | few | TRBV7-2